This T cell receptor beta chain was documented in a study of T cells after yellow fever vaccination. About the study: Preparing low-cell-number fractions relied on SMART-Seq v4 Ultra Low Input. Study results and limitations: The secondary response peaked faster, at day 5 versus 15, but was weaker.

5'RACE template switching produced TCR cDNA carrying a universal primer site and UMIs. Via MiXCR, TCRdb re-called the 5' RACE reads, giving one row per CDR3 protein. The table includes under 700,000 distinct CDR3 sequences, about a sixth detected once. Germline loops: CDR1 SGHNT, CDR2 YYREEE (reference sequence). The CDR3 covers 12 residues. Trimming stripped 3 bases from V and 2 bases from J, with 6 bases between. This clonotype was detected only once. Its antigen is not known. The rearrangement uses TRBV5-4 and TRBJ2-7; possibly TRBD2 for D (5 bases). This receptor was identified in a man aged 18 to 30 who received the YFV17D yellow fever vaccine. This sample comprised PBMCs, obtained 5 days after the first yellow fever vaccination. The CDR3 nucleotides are TGTGCCAGCAGCTGGGGAGCCTACGAGCAGTACTTC. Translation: CASSWGAYEQYF. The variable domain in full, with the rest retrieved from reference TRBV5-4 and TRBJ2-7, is ETGVTQSPTHLIKTRGQQVTLRCSSQSGHNTVSWYQQALGQGPQFIFQYYREEENGRGNFPPRFSGLQFPNYSSELNVNALELDDSALYLCASSWGAYEQYFGPGTRLTVT.